These 17 T cell receptor beta chains were all obtained from the same sample, sequenced in a study of cytomegalovirus exposure and HLA in healthy donors. Here immunoSEQ multiplex PCR was the method, and the copy in TCRdb shows in-frame clones only, minus some. The table shows about 110,000 clones, with roughly 86% occurring only once. Sequences were obtained from PBMCs. These receptors all come from a woman between 18 and 30 years old in good health and CMV-seropositive.

This clone came up a few times. V usage is TRBV27 and J usage is TRBJ2-7, with TRBD2 as a possible D gene (5 bases). The CDR3 loop spans 13 amino acids. Trimming took off 6 bases at V and 4 bases at J, with 13 bases between the two ends. Per the germline V gene, CDR1 is MNHEY and CDR2 is SMNVEV (reference sequence). The CDR3 nucleotides are TGTGCCAGCAGCCCGGGCGGAGGATACGAGCAGTACTTC. It codes for CASSPGGGYEQYF.

The chain joins TRBV25-1 to TRBJ2-3; 12 nucleotides align to TRBD2. The CDR3 spans 15 residues. Germline V CDR1 and CDR2: MGHDK, SYGVNS. Unmatched junction bases numbered 4, after V lost 6 bases and J lost 3 bases. The CDR3 here is CASRTSGGGTDTQYF. The CDR3, as DNA: TGTGCCAGCAGGACTAGCGGGGGCGGAACAGATACGCAGTATTTT.

The CDR3 here is CASSSLTGGVHAFGYTF. The CDR3 DNA sequence: TGTGCCAGCAGCTCCTTGACCGGGGGAGTCCATGCCTTTGGCTACACCTTC. The chain carries TRBV7-9 and TRBJ1-2, with a tentative D call TRBD1 (5 bases). The length of the CDR3 is 17 residues. The germline CDR1 and CDR2 sequences are SEHNR and FQNEAQ (reference sequence). The V gene lost 4 bases and the J gene lost 7 bases, with 25 bases spanning the gap.

This chain links TRBV25-1 with TRBJ1-4; tentative D call: TRBD1 (6 bases). The CDR3 spans 14 residues. The germline V gene has CDR1 MGHDK and CDR2 SYGVNS. Trimming cost V 8 bases and J 6 bases, with 16 bases left between them. This CDR3 is CASEDSRTDEKLFF. In nucleotides, the CDR3 is TGTGCCAGCGAAGATTCCCGGACAGATGAAAAACTGTTTTTT.

This clone was counted a single time. V is TRBV11-3 and J is TRBJ2-7; 7 nucleotides line up with TRBD1. CDR1 is SGHNT, CDR2 YENEEA, per germline. This CDR3 spans 14 amino acids. V shed 6 bases, J shed 0 bases, and the junction held 5 bases outside the gene matches. The CDR3 spells CASSLTGLSYEQYF. The CDR3 DNA sequence: TGTGCCAGCAGTTTGACAGGGCTCTCCTACGAGCAGTACTTC.

This chain uses TRBV5-1 with TRBJ2-7; TRBD2 might be the D (6 bases). This CDR3 region has 14 residues. The germline CDR1 and CDR2 sequences are SGHRS and YFSETQ. Trimming pared 0 bases from V and 2 bases from J, leaving 9 bases between. CDR3 residues: CASSLAGVTYEQYF. DNA for the CDR3: TGCGCCAGCAGCTTGGCGGGGGTCACCTACGAGCAGTACTTC.

This sequence joins TRBV5-5 and TRBJ1-5; TRBD1 matches at 7 bases. Germline CDR1 is SGHKS and CDR2 is YYEKEE (reference sequence). This CDR3 has 17 residues. J was trimmed by 0 bases and V by 0 bases; bases with no gene match: 6. CDR3 in amino acids: CASSLGGWDSSNQPQHF. The CDR3 DNA sequence: TGTGCCAGCAGCTTGGGTGGATGGGACAGTAGCAATCAGCCCCAGCATTTT.

This chain joins TRBV14 and TRBJ2-7, with 9 bases fitting TRBD2. Unmatched junction bases numbered 12, after V lost 0 bases and J lost 6 bases. Germline assignment: CDR1 SGHDN and CDR2 FVKESK. The CDR3 length is 17 residues. The CDR3 sequence: CASSQDILAGYSPEQYF. CDR3 in DNA: TGTGCCAGCAGCCAAGACATCCTAGCGGGGTACTCCCCCGAGCAGTACTTC.

V is TRBV4-1 and J is TRBJ1-2; D may be TRBD1 (5 bases). The ends were cut back, 1 base at V and 5 bases at J, with 14 bases in the middle. The CDR3 spans 15 residues. CDR1 and CDR2 (germline): MGHRA, YSYEKL. The CDR3 DNA reads as TGCGCCAGCAGCCAAGGGCGACAGCTGGATTATGGCTACACCTTC. Amino acid sequence: CASSQGRQLDYGYTF.

The chain is built from TRBV2 and TRBJ2-5; 8 nucleotides match TRBD1. The CDR3 length is 15 residues. Looked up from germline, CDR1 is SNHLY and CDR2 is FYNNEI. J gave up 4 bases and V 5 bases, and 9 bases lay outside the gene matches. The CDR3 nucleotides are TGTGCCAGCAGTACGCAGGGGGCGCTGGGAGAGACCCAGTACTTC. This sequence encodes CASSTQGALGETQYF.

The rearrangement links TRBV11-2 to TRBJ2-7; TRBD1 is a possible D gene (6 bases). The germline V gene encodes CDR1 SGHAT and CDR2 FQNNGV. This CDR3 region has 12 residues. Trimming took 3 bases from V and 6 from J, leaving 9 bases between them. The CDR3 nucleotides are TGTGCCAGCAGCTTCTCGGACAGCGAGCAGTACTTC. This translates into CASSFSDSEQYF.

The chain uses TRBV4-1 and TRBJ2-6; D is possibly TRBD1 (6 bases). Trimming removed 1 base at V and 2 bases at J, with 21 bases between. This CDR3 is 20 amino acids long. The germline gives CDR1 MGHRA, CDR2 YSYEKL. CDR3 DNA: TGCGCCAGCAGCCAAGTTTCAGGGGCCCTAACGCTAACTGGGGCCAACGTCCTGACTTTC. It codes for CASSQVSGALTLTGANVLTF.

CDR3 nucleotides: TGCGCCAGCAGCTTGGGTGTCAGCTCCTACGAGCAGTACTTC. Its protein is CASSLGVSSYEQYF. The rearrangement links TRBV5-1 to TRBJ2-7; D gene ambiguous. Germline-derived CDR1 and CDR2 are SGHRS and YFSETQ. The CDR3 length is 14 residues. Between the trimmed V and J ends, which lost 0 bases and 0 bases, there was a span of 7 bases.

This clone was counted between two and nine times. CDR3 protein: CASRRGEKLFF. The CDR3 nucleotides are TGTGCCAGCAGAAGGGGTGAAAAACTGTTTTTT. The chain recombines TRBV2 with TRBJ1-4; D may be TRBD1 (5 bases). CDR1 and CDR2 from the germline V gene are SNHLY and FYNNEI. V lost 6 bases and J lost 7, with 6 bases in between. This CDR3 spans 11 amino acids.

The chain uses TRBV7-2 and TRBJ2-2; D is possibly TRBD2 (6 bases). In germline, CDR1 is SGHTA, CDR2 FQGNSA. Trimming left V 2 bases short and J 5 bases short, with 12 bases between. This CDR3 spans 15 amino acids. The CDR3 DNA sequence: TGTGCCAGCAGCTTATCTCCCGCGGGGACCGGGGAGCTGTTTTTT. It yields the protein CASSLSPAGTGELFF.

The chain recombines TRBV11-2 with TRBJ1-2; D is perhaps TRBD1 (6 bases). Trimming removed 0 bases at V and 6 bases at J, with 14 bases between. The CDR3 contains 15 residues. Germline lookup yields CDR1 SGHAT and CDR2 FQNNGV. CDR3 sequence reads: CASSLDRSAGDGYTF. CDR3 bases: TGTGCCAGCAGCTTAGATCGTTCGGCAGGGGATGGCTACACCTTC.

V and J are TRBV9 and TRBJ2-2; D is unresolved. Germline V gene data show CDR1 as SGDLS and CDR2 as YYNGEE. Between the trimmed V and J ends, which lost 3 bases and 4 bases, there was a span of 13 bases. This CDR3 has 15 amino acids. CDR3 region: CASSAQRVTTGELFF. Here the CDR3 DNA reads TGTGCCAGCAGCGCCCAAAGAGTAACCACCGGGGAGCTGTTTTTT.